This TCR beta chain was sequenced during a study of regulatory T cells in long-lasting Graves disease. Across the whole study: Positivity for TSH receptor antibodies plus over 5 years of antithyroid drugs meant persistent Graves' disease.

Study-level results: Newly diagnosed Graves' patients exceeded persistent ones in TCR diversity.

Stated time point: persistent/refractory GD, antithyroid drugs over 5 years with positive TRAb. Extracted PBMC RNA gave rise to the TCR library. This clonotype has only a few counts. Its antigen is undetermined. J gave up 4 bases and V 6 bases, and 11 bases lay outside the gene matches. Germline lookup yields CDR1 MDHEN and CDR2 SYDVKM. The CDR3 runs 15 residues. To make TCR beta libraries, researchers used iRepertoire HTBI primers and Arm-PCR of CDR3 regions. Authors' processing steps: Detected in the samples were roughly 60 TRBV and around 15 TRBJ segments. TCRdb ran MiXCR on the multiplex PCR reads and lists one entry per CDR3 protein. The V and J calls, along with clone size, are taken from TCRdb and not from the paper's own processing. The sample has roughly 300,000 distinct CDR3 sequences; approximately 20% are singletons.

The TCR sequence derives from a female donor with Graves disease. This chain uses TRBV28 with TRBJ1-1; 7 positions agree with TRBD1. Here the sequenced sample was peripheral blood mononuclear cells (PBMCs), taken when the disease was refractory, from a patient treated with antithyroid drugs. For the CDR3, the DNA is TGTGCCAGCAGACCGACAGGGAATGAATTCACTGAAGCTTTCTTT. Its protein product is CASRPTGNEFTEAFF.